This entry describes one TCR beta chain. The data belong to a study of blood T cell repertoires in COVID-19. Whole-study context: In each case, the material was cDNA or gDNA derived from T cells, B-cell-depleted T cells, or PBMCs.

TCRdb's copy holds only in-frame clones and misses some; the assay was immunoSEQ multiplex PCR. In the table there are hundreds of thousands of clones, about 89% of which are singletons. The V end was cut by 4 bases, the J end by 1 base, with 10 bases between. The CDR3 length is 15 residues. Germline lookup yields CDR1 MNHEY and CDR2 SVGAGI. The TCR comes from a woman aged 50 to 60 who had recovered from COVID-19. J is TRBJ2-2 and V is TRBV6-5; D gene unclear. Sequences were obtained from peripheral blood. The CDR3 reads CASSLPPENTGELFF. The CDR3 coding sequence is TGTGCCAGCAGTTTGCCCCCAGAGAACACCGGGGAGCTGTTTTTT.